The present entry profiles one TCR beta chain with its context. What this receptor recognizes is not known. No clone much larger than this one lies a single base away; base qualities are absent. CDR1 and CDR2 are read off the germline V gene as MNHEY and SVGAGI. The CDR3 sequence holds 15 residues, the cysteine and phenylalanine included. Only the CDR3 part of the read is kept: 45 bases, read in frame from the first base. V sheds 6 bases and J sheds 0 bases, leaving 9 bases between their ends. This entry is derived from a study of T cells in tumors after PD-1 blockade (dated by TCRdb to between 2018 and 2021). Regarding the research as a whole: Prior checkpoint blockade, systemic immunosuppressant use, and recent radiotherapy or other anti-cancer therapy within 4 weeks were grounds for patient exclusion. Pembrolizumab 200 mg every 3 weeks or cemiplimab 350 mg every 2 weeks was administered to patients. Some patients also continued taking vismodegib 150 mg daily during anti-PD-1 treatment. On average, tumor samples had 26,066 TCR templates (range 554-99,264) and 6,041 unique clonotypes, around 19-fold deeper than single-cell TCR sequencing. Paired single-cell RNA and TCR sequencing was done in the study on site-matched tumors from patients with BCC or SCC, both before and after anti-PD-1 therapy. RECIST version 1.1 was used to assess clinical response.

The immunoSEQ platform was used for deep TCRbeta sequencing. In the source study's methods: Only productive rearrangements were exported from the immunoSEQ Analyzer for downstream analysis. Clones with significant expansion or contraction between timepoints were called with a two-sided binomial test at Bonferroni-corrected P below 0.01. T cell phenotypes were assigned to bulk TCRbeta clonotypes by matching to single-cell RNA+TCR-seq clones sharing the same TCRbeta sequence. Tumor enrichment of a clone was calculated by dividing the clone's tumor frequency by the clone's PBMC frequency, both taken from bulk TCR sequencing. TCRs were sorted with GLIPH into specificity groups, meaning clusters of distinct TCRs that share CDR3 motifs and likely recognize common antigens. TCRdb carries this immuneACCESS record with in-frame sequences only. Its versions omit some clonotypes, under half of them owing to an unresolved V gene in the studies checked, with the rest unexplained. V and J calls and clone size are those listed in that table; D and trimming were worked out from the DNA. The sample data list around 11,000 clones, and around 67% of these were observed just once. The ten largest clones take up approximately 14% of the sample.

Broader findings and caveats from the paper: About 39% of tumor TCR clonotypes were found in blood, and some novel exhausted tumor clones appeared in pre-treatment blood, suggesting peripheral recruitment. The source of novel T cell clones was not identified and could include lymphoid organs or rare unexpanded clones within the tumor or its periphery. Clonal replacement was seen only when comparing pre- and post-treatment samples and not when comparing two pre-treatment samples, which argues against artifacts from biopsy timing or location. Exhausted CD8+ clones expanded after therapy were found to be mostly novel clonotypes undetected pre-treatment, suggesting clonal replacement rather than reinvigoration of pre-existing clones.

The intended sense of this specimen's time point label: after anti-PD-1 therapy. Site-matched tumor biopsies were taken from the same primary tumor before and after PD-1 blockade. For bulk TCRbeta sequencing, genomic DNA was extracted from tumor biopsies or peripheral blood, and input amounts ranged from about 600 ng to 6,004 ng. Leftover biopsy material went through bulk TCRbeta sequencing, with the goal of boosting sensitivity for rare clonotypes relative to single-cell TCR sequencing. Histologically proven advanced or metastatic basal or squamous cell carcinoma was present in all patients, all of whom were poor candidates for surgical resection. The basal cell carcinoma cohort was made up of approximately twelve patients, and bulk tumor TCR sequencing was performed for 7 to 9 of these patients. Fresh biopsies were taken from the primary tumor site, and part of the biopsy material was kept in RNAlater for exome and bulk TCR sequencing.

The clonotype comes from a human donor with basal cell carcinoma. The input for sequencing was tumor tissue, taken after anti-PD-1 treatment. This sequence uses TRBV6-5 and TRBJ1-6; TRBD1 is possibly the D segment (5 matching bases). This receptor carries the CDR3 CASRRGSSYNSPLHF. The nucleotides are TGTGCCAGCAGGAGGGGTAGCTCCTATAATTCACCCCTCCACTTT.